Below, 13 T cell receptor beta chains from the same sample are listed, as sequenced in a study of siplizumab effects on memory and regulatory T cells. Measured with immunoSEQ multiplex PCR; TCRdb has only the in-frame clones, and not every one. This table holds some 53,000 clones, 95% to 98% found once. Sequenced input: naive CD4+ T cells sorted from blood. These receptors were taken from a human donor in good health.

This clone was observed once. The CDR3 sequence is CASSIGLAYEQYF. The DNA of the CDR3 is TGTGCCAGTAGTATTGGCCTAGCCTACGAGCAGTACTTC. This chain connects TRBV19 to TRBJ2-7; D call uncertain. Per germline, CDR1 LNHDA and CDR2 SQIVND (reference sequence). The CDR3 runs to 13 residues. The V end lost 3 bases, the J end lost 2 bases, and 8 bases lay between the germline ends.

The J gene is TRBJ2-7, the V gene TRBV27; possibly TRBD2 for D (6 bases). CDR1 and CDR2 from the germline V gene are MNHEY and SMNVEV (reference sequence). Trimming cost V 6 bases and J 0 bases, with 21 bases left between them. This CDR3 has 17 residues. The chain's CDR3 is CASRPLWTTTSSYEQYF. The CDR3 bases are TGTGCCAGCAGACCACTCTGGACTACAACAAGCTCCTACGAGCAGTACTTC.

The gene calls are TRBV6-5 and TRBJ2-7; 9 bases align to TRBD1. The germline V gene has CDR1 MNHEY and CDR2 SVGAGI. Unmatched junction bases numbered 6, after V lost 5 bases and J lost 4 bases. The CDR3 sequence is 14 residues long. CDR3 DNA sequence: TGTGCCAGCAGTACCGGGACAGGGTTTTACGAGCAGTACTTC. This codes for CASSTGTGFYEQYF.

The chain is built from TRBV18 and TRBJ1-5, with D unresolved. Germline lookup yields CDR1 KGHSH and CDR2 LQKENI. V lost 3 bases to trimming and J lost 9 bases, with 12 bases between them. The CDR3 totals 13 residues. Written as DNA, the CDR3 is TGTGCCAGCTCACCGGATCTAGGCGGGCCCCAGCATTTT. Its translation: CASSPDLGGPQHF.

A word on this clone: One end of the junction is discordant with germline, which a read error may explain. The V gene is TRBV6-1, the J gene TRBJ2-1, with 8 bases fitting TRBD2. Germline assignment: CDR1 MNHNS and CDR2 SASEGT. The CDR3 extends over 15 amino acids. CDR3 coding DNA: TGTGCCAGCAGTAAAGCGGGAGTAGTCTACAATGAGCAGTTCTTC. This translates into CASSKAGVVYNEQFF.

The V and J genes are TRBV19 and TRBJ1-5; D call uncertain. Trimming stripped 4 bases from V and 2 bases from J, with 6 bases between. The CDR3 is 13 amino acids. From germline, CDR1 is LNHDA and CDR2 SQIVND (reference sequence). As DNA, the CDR3 is TGTGCCAGTAGTAGTAGGGGCAATCAGCCCCAGCATTTT. It is translated as CASSSRGNQPQHF.

This sequence joins TRBV5-1 and TRBJ2-2, with TRBD2 matching over 8 bases. CDR3 size: 13 residues. Germline V gives CDR1 SGHRS, CDR2 YFSETQ. The junction had 2 bases not matched to a gene; V was cut back by 4 bases and J by 6 bases. The chain's CDR3 is CASSAGLAGELFF. Written as DNA, the CDR3 is TGCGCCAGCAGCGCGGGACTAGCCGGGGAGCTGTTTTTT.

This chain joins TRBV25-1 and TRBJ2-2, with 11 bases that match TRBD2. With V trimmed by 6 bases and J by 4 bases, 10 bases remained unmatched. This CDR3 has 17 residues. Germline CDR1 MGHDK, CDR2 SYGVNS. CDR3: CASREPTSGIRTGELFF. The CDR3 nucleotides are TGTGCCAGCAGAGAACCGACTAGCGGGATTCGCACCGGGGAGCTGTTTTTT.

The J gene is TRBJ2-7, the V gene TRBV7-2, with 7 bases matching TRBD2. The CDR3 contains 16 residues. The germline gives CDR1 SGHTA, CDR2 FQGNSA. Unmatched junction bases numbered 13, after V lost 5 bases and J lost 3 bases. This CDR3 is CASSPVGREYGYEQYF. In nucleotides, the CDR3 is TGTGCCAGCAGCCCCGTGGGGCGGGAGTACGGCTACGAGCAGTACTTC. Based on the CDR3 plus reference TRBV7-2 and TRBJ2-7, the full variable domain is GAGVSQSPSNKVTEKGKDVELRCDPISGHTALYWYRQSLGQGLEFLIYFQGNSAPDKSGLPSDRFSAERTGGSVSTLTIQRTQQEDSAVYLCASSPVGREYGYEQYFGPGTRLTVT.

This clone was detected only a few times. The chain joins TRBV19 to TRBJ1-5, with D possibly being TRBD1 (5 bases). The length of the CDR3 is 13 residues. V was shortened by 4 bases and J by 7 bases, with 11 bases between the two germline ends. Germline CDR1 is LNHDA and CDR2 is SQIVND (reference sequence). The CDR3 is CASSRWAGQPQHF. Here the CDR3 DNA reads TGTGCCAGTAGTAGGTGGGCAGGGCAGCCCCAGCATTTT.

The chain recombines TRBV7-9 with TRBJ2-7, with D possibly TRBD1 on 6 matching bases. V was pared by 1 base and J by 3 bases, with 10 bases between. There are 14 residues in the CDR3. From germline, CDR1 is SEHNR and CDR2 FQNEAQ (reference sequence). The DNA of the CDR3 is TGTGCCAGCAGCTTAGATGGGGGCAGCTACGAGCAGTACTTC. Protein: CASSLDGGSYEQYF.

The chain couples TRBV13 to TRBJ1-6; D might be TRBD1 (5 bases). The CDR3 extends over 17 amino acids. Trimming left V 0 bases short and J 7 bases short, with 16 bases between. Germline loops: CDR1 PRHDT, CDR2 FYEKMQ (reference sequence). The CDR3, as DNA: TGTGCCAGCAGCTTAGGCTTCGCGGGGGTGCTGAATTCACCCCTCCACTTT. Translated: CASSLGFAGVLNSPLHF.

The rearrangement uses TRBV7-9 and TRBJ2-7; D gene ambiguous. Trimming pared 0 bases from V and 5 bases from J, leaving 8 bases between. This CDR3 is built from 13 residues. Germline V gene sequence: CDR1 SEHNR, CDR2 FQNEAQ (reference sequence). CDR3 nucleotide sequence: TGTGCCAGCAGCTTAGCCTGGGGTAACGAGCAGTACTTC. Encoded protein: CASSLAWGNEQYF.